One and the same sample provided the 9 T cell receptor beta chains below, sequenced in a study of T cell repertoires in cytomegalovirus infection. No antigen is known for these receptors. One entry per CDR3 protein results from TCRdb running MiXCR on the reads. This sample yields some 700,000 distinct CDR3 sequences, of which about 30% are seen a single time; around a sixth belongs to the top ten. This sample comprised cultured PBMCs, obtained from culture after CMV antigen stimulation. All receptors derive from a human donor in good health (CMV status not recorded). Some clones in this sample may be carry-over from other donors' samples.

The sample holds a few counts of this clonotype. V usage is TRBV10-3 and J usage is TRBJ1-1, with D possibly matching TRBD1 (6 bases). The germline CDR1 and CDR2 sequences are ENHRY and SYGVKD. The CDR3 loop spans 14 amino acids. V shed 10 bases and J shed 1 base, with 16 bases lying between them. CDR3 in amino acids: CATRGGRENTEAFF. CDR3 DNA: TGTGCCACCCGCGGGGGGCGTGAGAACACTGAAGCTTTCTTT.

This chain connects TRBV19 to TRBJ1-5, with TRBD1 matching 8 bases. This CDR3 is 14 amino acids long. The germline V gene has CDR1 LNHDA and CDR2 SQIVND (reference sequence). Trimming took 9 bases from V and 3 from J; bases not matched to a gene: 7. The chain's CDR3 is CASAQGALNQPQHF. The CDR3 coding sequence is TGTGCCAGCGCCCAGGGGGCCCTCAATCAGCCCCAGCATTTT. Filled out from reference TRBV19 and TRBJ1-5, the complete variable domain reads DGGITQSPKYLFRKEGQNVTLSCEQNLNHDAMYWYRQDPGQGLRLIYYSQIVNDFQKGDIAEGYSVSREKKESFPLTVTSAQKNPTAFYLCASAQGALNQPQHFGDGTRLSIL.

This clonotype was observed a handful of times. The chain employs TRBV5-1 and TRBJ2-5; 8 bases map to TRBD2. J gave up 7 bases and V 2 bases, and 10 bases lay outside the gene matches. The CDR3 covers 15 residues. Germline V CDR1 and CDR2: SGHRS, YFSETQ. The CDR3 DNA sequence: TGCGCCAGCAGCTTAACGAAAGCGGGAGTCGTGACCCAGTACTTC. Its protein product is CASSLTKAGVVTQYF.

The gene calls are TRBV5-4 and TRBJ2-2; D possibly matches TRBD1 or TRBD2 (7 bases each). The V and J ends lost 3 bases and 4 bases respectively, with 13 bases between them. Germline CDR1 reads SGHNT; CDR2 reads YYREEE (reference sequence). This CDR3 has 15 residues. CDR3 bases: TGTGCCAGCAGCTCCGACAGGGAGGGCACCGGGGAGCTGTTTTTT. Its protein product is CASSSDREGTGELFF.

This clonotype was seen a few times. This chain connects TRBV6-1 to TRBJ2-1; 8 bases map to TRBD2. This CDR3 is 16 amino acids long. The ends lost 3 bases at V and 2 bases at J; junction bases unmatched: 6. Germline V lookup: CDR1 MNHNS, CDR2 SASEGT. The CDR3: CASSDRLALTYNEQFF. The CDR3 coding sequence is TGTGCCAGCAGTGACCGACTAGCGCTTACCTACAATGAGCAGTTCTTC.

V gene TRBV7-2 combines with J gene TRBJ1-6; D might be TRBD1 (6 bases). Trimming pared 5 bases from V and 8 bases from J, leaving 13 bases between. CDR1 and CDR2 (germline): SGHTA, FQGNSA. The length of the CDR3 is 14 residues. The CDR3 loop is CASSPGGWDSPLHF. The CDR3 region has the DNA TGTGCCAGCAGCCCCGGGGGCTGGGATTCACCCCTCCACTTT.

The chain couples TRBV7-9 to TRBJ2-1, with 13 bases that match TRBD2. V was clipped by 6 bases and J by 0 bases; unmatched bases: 14. The CDR3 loop spans 20 amino acids. Per the germline V gene, CDR1 is SEHNR and CDR2 is FQNEAQ (reference sequence). In DNA, the CDR3 is TGTGCCAGCAGTTCAAGCCGGACTAGCGGGGGACGGAGCTCCTACAATGAGCAGTTCTTC. Protein: CASSSSRTSGGRSSYNEQFF.

The chain couples TRBV20-1 to TRBJ2-3; possible D gene TRBD2, 6 bases. V lost 3 bases, J lost 4 bases, and 14 bases lay in between. Per germline, CDR1 DFQATT and CDR2 SNEGSKA (reference sequence). CDR3 size: 14 residues. CDR3 sequence (DNA): TGCAGTGCTAGGACGGGAGTTTGGGCAGATACGCAGTATTTT. Translation gives CSARTGVWADTQYF.

DNA of the CDR3: TGTGCCAGCAGCTTAGGTGGGGCTCGCGGTTACAATGAGCAGTTCTTC. Amino acid sequence: CASSLGGARGYNEQFF. The chain employs TRBV7-2 and TRBJ2-1; possible D gene TRBD1, 5 bases. Per germline, CDR1 SGHTA and CDR2 FQGNSA. The CDR3 has 16 residues. V was shortened by 1 base and J by 4 bases, with 14 bases between the two germline ends. The variable domain in full, completed from reference TRBV7-2 and TRBJ2-1, reads GAGVSQSPSNKVTEKGKDVELRCDPISGHTALYWYRQSLGQGLEFLIYFQGNSAPDKSGLPSDRFSAERTGGSVSTLTIQRTQQEDSAVYLCASSLGGARGYNEQFFGPGTRLTVL.